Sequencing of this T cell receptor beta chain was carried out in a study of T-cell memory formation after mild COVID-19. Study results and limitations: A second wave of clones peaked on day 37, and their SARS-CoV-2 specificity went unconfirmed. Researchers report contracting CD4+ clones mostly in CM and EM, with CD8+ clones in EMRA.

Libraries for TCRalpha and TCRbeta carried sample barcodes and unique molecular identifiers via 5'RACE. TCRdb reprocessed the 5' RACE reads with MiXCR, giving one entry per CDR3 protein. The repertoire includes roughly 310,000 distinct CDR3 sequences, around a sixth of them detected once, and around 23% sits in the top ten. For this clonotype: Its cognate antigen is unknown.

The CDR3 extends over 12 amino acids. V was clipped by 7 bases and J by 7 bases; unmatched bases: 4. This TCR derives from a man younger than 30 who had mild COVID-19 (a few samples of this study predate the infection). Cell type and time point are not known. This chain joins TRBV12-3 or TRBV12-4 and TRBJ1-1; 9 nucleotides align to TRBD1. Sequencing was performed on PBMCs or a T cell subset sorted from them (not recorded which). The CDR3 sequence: CASKQGAVEAFF. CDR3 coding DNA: TGTGCCAGCAAACAGGGGGCGGTTGAAGCTTTCTTT.